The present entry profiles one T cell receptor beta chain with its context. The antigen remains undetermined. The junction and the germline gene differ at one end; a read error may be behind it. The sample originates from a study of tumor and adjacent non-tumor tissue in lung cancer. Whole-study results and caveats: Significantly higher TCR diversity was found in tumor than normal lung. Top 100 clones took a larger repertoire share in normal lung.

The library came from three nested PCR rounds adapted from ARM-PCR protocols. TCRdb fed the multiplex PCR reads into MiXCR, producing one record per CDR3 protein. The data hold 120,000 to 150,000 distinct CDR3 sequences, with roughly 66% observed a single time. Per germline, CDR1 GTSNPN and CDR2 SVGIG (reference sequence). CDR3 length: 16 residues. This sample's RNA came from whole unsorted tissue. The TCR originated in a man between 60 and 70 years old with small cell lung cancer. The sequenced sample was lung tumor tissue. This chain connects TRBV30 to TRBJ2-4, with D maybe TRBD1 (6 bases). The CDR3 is CAWSVGTRRAKNIQYF. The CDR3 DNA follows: TGTGCCTGGAGTGTGGGGACAAGGAGAGCCAAAAATATTCAGTACTTC.